This entry concerns a single TCR beta chain. The data were produced by immunoSEQ multiplex PCR, yet TCRdb's version contains in-frame clones alone and is incomplete. Among some 120,000 clones, 70% to 90% were seen once, and the ten largest hold approximately 2%. The record originates from a study of radiation and T cells in renal cell carcinoma. J lost 4 bases, V lost 5 bases, and 7 bases had no gene match. Germline CDR1 and CDR2: MDHEN and SYDVKM. This CDR3 has 14 residues. As to time point: blood 2 weeks post-SBRT. The treatment denotes: 15 Gy SBRT to primary tumor, nephrectomy 4 weeks later. Clear cell pathology was present in this patient's renal cell carcinoma.

The input for sequencing was blood, taken from a patient whose treatment included radiotherapy and nephrectomy. The TCR sequence derives from a woman aged 60-70 years with renal cell carcinoma. The V gene is TRBV28, the J gene TRBJ1-2, with 7 bases aligning to TRBD1. The CDR3 loop is CASSPPGQFYGYTF. CDR3 DNA sequence: TGTGCCAGCAGTCCTCCGGGACAGTTCTATGGCTACACCTTC.